This T cell receptor (beta chain) was recovered during a study of type 1 regulatory T cells. Study-level information: T-allo10 is an in vitro-generated, Tr1-enriched CD4 T cell product specific for alloantigen.

Trimming took 3 bases from V and 1 from J, leaving 8 bases between them. The CDR3 loop spans 14 amino acids. The germline gives CDR1 SGHTA, CDR2 FQGTGA. Each CDR3 protein gets one entry after TCRdb re-called the reads with MiXCR. This repertoire shows 80,000 to 100,000 distinct CDR3 sequences, roughly a third found once; its top ten account for 2.2%. This sequence was found in a human donor in good health. The specimen was CD4+ T cells, either the whole sample or a sorted fraction (not recorded which). V gene TRBV7-3 combines with J gene TRBJ2-3, with unresolved D. CDR3 DNA sequence: TGTGCCAGCAGCTTTGGCGGAGGCACAGATACGCAGTATTTT. This sequence encodes CASSFGGGTDTQYF.